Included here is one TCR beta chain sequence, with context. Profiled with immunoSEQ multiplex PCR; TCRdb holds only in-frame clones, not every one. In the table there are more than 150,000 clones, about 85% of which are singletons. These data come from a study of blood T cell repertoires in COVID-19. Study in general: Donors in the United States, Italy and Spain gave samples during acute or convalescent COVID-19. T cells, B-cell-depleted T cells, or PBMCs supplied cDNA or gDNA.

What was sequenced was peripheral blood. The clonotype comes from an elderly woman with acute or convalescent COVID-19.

CDR3 nucleotide sequence: TGTGCCAGCAGCCCACCGGGACTGAGCTCCTACAATGAGCAGTTCTTC. Translated, it gives CASSPPGLSSYNEQFF. This chain connects TRBV6-2 or TRBV6-3 to TRBJ2-1; tentatively, D is TRBD2 (6 bases). Between the trimmed V and J ends, which lost 6 bases and 0 bases, there was a span of 15 bases. This CDR3 is 16 amino acids long. Per germline, CDR1 MNHEY and CDR2 SVGEGT.